These 21 T cell receptor beta chains came from one sample sequenced in a study of blood T cell repertoires in COVID-19. Profiling relied on immunoSEQ multiplex PCR, and the TCRdb table lists in-frame clones only, not all of them. The table shows around 68,000 clones, with roughly 80% occurring only once. Sequenced input: peripheral blood. These receptor sequences come from a man at least 80 years old with active COVID-19.

The rearrangement links TRBV5-6 to TRBJ2-7, with D tentatively TRBD2 (6 bases). The CDR3 runs to 16 residues. Germline CDR1 is SGHDT and CDR2 is YYEEEE. The V and J ends lost 4 bases and 0 bases respectively, with 17 bases between them. The CDR3 sequence is CASSRPGVGTSYEQYF. CDR3 DNA: TGTGCCAGCAGCCGCCCGGGGGTGGGAACCTCCTACGAGCAGTACTTC. Together with reference TRBV5-6 and TRBJ2-7, the CDR3 gives the full variable domain: DAGVTQSPTHLIKTRGQQVTLRCSPKSGHDTVSWYQQALGQGPQFIFQYYEEEERQRGNFPDRFSGHQFPNYSSELNVNALLLGDSALYLCASSRPGVGTSYEQYFGPGTRLTVT.

This chain connects TRBV30 to TRBJ1-2, with 11 bases identical to TRBD1. Germline loops: CDR1 GTSNPN, CDR2 SVGIG (reference sequence). CDR3 length: 13 amino acids. V was pared by 6 bases and J by 4 bases, with 4 bases of the junction left unmatched. The CDR3 nucleotides are TGTGCCTGCTCGGGACAGGGGGTCTATGGCTACACCTTC. Its protein is CACSGQGVYGYTF.

This clone was seen only a few times. The chain joins TRBV7-2 to TRBJ2-1, with TRBD2 matching over 9 bases. Germline V gene lookup returns CDR1 SGHTA and CDR2 FQGNSA. Germline trimming cut 2 bases from V and 7 bases from J; bases unmatched to any gene: 12. This CDR3 region has 17 residues. CDR3 sequence (DNA): TGTGCCAGCAGCTTAAGGTGGGCTAGCGGGGTTGGGAATGAGCAGTTCTTC. Protein: CASSLRWASGVGNEQFF.

This clone was picked up one time. V gene TRBV18 combines with J gene TRBJ2-3, with 9 bases fitting TRBD1. This CDR3 spans 16 amino acids. Trimming removed 4 bases from V and 1 base from J; junction bases left unmatched: 6. Germline V gene lookup returns CDR1 KGHSH and CDR2 LQKENI. CDR3 coding DNA: TGTGCCAGCTCACGGGGACAGGGATCGGGCACAGATACGCAGTATTTT. Amino acids: CASSRGQGSGTDTQYF.

This rearrangement joins TRBV11-2 to TRBJ2-7; the D gene is possibly TRBD2 (6 bases). Germline V gene sequence: CDR1 SGHAT, CDR2 FQNNGV. This CDR3 is 15 amino acids long. V was cut by 5 bases and J by 0 bases, with 14 bases left in between. The CDR3 coding sequence is TGTGCCAGCAGCCCAGAGGGACTGGACTCCTACGAGCAGTACTTC. Translated, it gives CASSPEGLDSYEQYF.

The V and J genes are TRBV7-2 and TRBJ1-6; 8 bases are a match to TRBD1. CDR3 length: 15 amino acids. CDR1 is SGHTA and CDR2 is FQGNSA in the germline V gene. V shed 1 base, J shed 7 bases, and the junction held 3 bases outside the gene matches. This CDR3 reads CASSLVRTGNSPLHF. CDR3 in DNA: TGTGCCAGCAGCTTAGTAAGGACAGGGAATTCACCCCTCCACTTT.

The V call is TRBV6-2 or TRBV6-3, the J call TRBJ2-1, with 11 bases identical to TRBD2. J lost 1 base, V lost 0 bases, and 5 bases had no gene match. This CDR3 has 18 amino acids. CDR1 is MNHEY, CDR2 SVGEGT, per germline. The CDR3 coding sequence is TGTGCCAGCAGTTACTCGATGTCTAGCGGGGGGTCCTACAATGAGCAGTTCTTC. The encoded protein is CASSYSMSSGGSYNEQFF.

The gene calls are TRBV6-5 and TRBJ1-1, with 9 bases identical to TRBD1. The germline V gene encodes CDR1 MNHEY and CDR2 SVGAGI. J was trimmed by 4 bases and V by 5 bases; bases with no gene match: 8. The CDR3 totals 15 residues. The CDR3 DNA follows: TGTGCCAGCAGTCTAACGACAGGGGGTGGCACTGAAGCTTTCTTT. Encoded protein: CASSLTTGGGTEAFF.

The V gene is TRBV5-1, the J gene TRBJ1-5; D not certain. Germline V CDR1 and CDR2: SGHRS, YFSETQ. Between the trimmed V and J ends, which lost 4 bases and 3 bases, there was a span of 17 bases. This CDR3 has 16 amino acids. The CDR3, as DNA: TGCGCCAGCAGCCCCGGGGAAAGGTACGACAATCAGCCCCAGCATTTT. Translated: CASSPGERYDNQPQHF. The full variable domain, with the rest looked up from reference TRBV5-1 and TRBJ1-5, is KAGVTQTPRYLIKTRGQQVTLSCSPISGHRSVSWYQQTPGQGLQFLFEYFSETQRNKGNFPGRFSGRQFSNSRSEMNVSTLELGDSALYLCASSPGERYDNQPQHFGDGTRLSIL.

The chain has TRBV5-1 and TRBJ2-7; maybe TRBD2 (6 bases). The germline CDR1 and CDR2 sequences are SGHRS and YFSETQ. The CDR3 runs to 15 residues. V lost 3 bases, J lost 0 bases, and 13 bases lay in between. In nucleotides, the CDR3 is TGCGCCAGCAGCTGGGGGGACCGAAGCTCCTACGAGCAGTACTTC. The encoded protein is CASSWGDRSSYEQYF.

This clone has a count of ten or more. The rearrangement links TRBV7-9 to TRBJ1-3, with D perhaps TRBD1 (6 bases). CDR3 length: 16 amino acids. V dropped 9 bases and J dropped 2 bases, with 20 bases sitting between them. Germline-derived CDR1 and CDR2 are SEHNR and FQNEAQ (reference sequence). The CDR3 nucleotides read TGTGCCAGTACGGGACAAATGGTTCGTACTGGAAACACCATATATTTT. Protein: CASTGQMVRTGNTIYF.

CDR3 sequence: CASSSVSGNTIYF. CDR3 bases: TGTGCCAGCAGCTCAGTCTCTGGAAACACCATATATTTT. The chain employs TRBV7-8 and TRBJ1-3, with D unresolved. Trimming took 4 bases from V and 0 from J, leaving 4 bases between them. This CDR3 has 13 residues. Looked up from germline, CDR1 is SGHVS and CDR2 is FQNEAQ. Filled out from reference TRBV7-8 and TRBJ1-3, the complete variable domain reads GAGVSQSPRYKVAKRGQDVALRCDPISGHVSLFWYQQALGQGPEFLTYFQNEAQLDKSGLPSDRFFAERPEGSVSTLKIQRTQQEDSAVYLCASSSVSGNTIYFGEGSWLTVV.

The chain links TRBV19 to TRBJ2-7; TRBD2 aligns across 7 bases. The CDR3 consists of 15 residues. The V and J ends lost 6 bases and 5 bases, in that order; junction bases with no gene match: 13. Germline V gene data show CDR1 as LNHDA and CDR2 as SQIVND (reference sequence). CDR3 nucleotide sequence: TGTGCCAGTAGAATTGGGAGGGCGAAATCCGACGAGCAGTACTTC. Amino acid sequence: CASRIGRAKSDEQYF.

This sequence joins TRBV6-1 and TRBJ2-7, with 7 bases lining up with TRBD2. The germline V gene encodes CDR1 MNHNS and CDR2 SASEGT. The V and J ends lost 2 bases and 1 base, in that order; junction bases with no gene match: 5. The CDR3 runs to 15 residues. This chain's CDR3 is CASSELREESYEQYF. The CDR3, as DNA: TGTGCCAGCAGTGAACTCCGGGAGGAATCCTACGAGCAGTACTTC.

The chain has TRBV5-1 and TRBJ2-7; 9 bases are a match to TRBD1. CDR3 length: 12 residues. Looked up from germline, CDR1 is SGHRS and CDR2 is YFSETQ. Trimming at V came to 4 bases and at J to 7 bases, leaving 3 bases not matched to a gene. The CDR3 is CASSQGTGEQYF. The CDR3 DNA reads TGCGCCAGCAGCCAGGGGACAGGGGAGCAGTACTTC.

The gene calls are TRBV11-2 and TRBJ2-2; D may be TRBD1 (6 bases). This CDR3 contains 15 residues. CDR1 SGHAT and CDR2 FQNNGV come from the germline V gene. Trimming removed 1 base at V and 13 bases at J, with 19 bases between. This CDR3 is CASSLGEQGLSGLFF. CDR3 in DNA: TGTGCCAGCAGCTTAGGGGAGCAGGGGCTGTCAGGGCTGTTTTTT. The whole variable domain, remainder taken from reference TRBV11-2 and TRBJ2-2, is EAGVAQSPRYKIIEKRQSVAFWCNPISGHATLYWYQQILGQGPKLLIQFQNNGVVDDSQLPKDRFSAERLKGVDSTLKIQPAKLEDSAVYLCASSLGEQGLSGLFFGEGSRLTVL.

V gene TRBV13 combines with J gene TRBJ1-3; tentatively, D is TRBD1 (6 bases). Germline V gene lookup returns CDR1 PRHDT and CDR2 FYEKMQ (reference sequence). V shed 5 bases and J shed 2 bases, with 13 bases lying between them. This CDR3 comprises 15 residues. CDR3 in DNA: TGTGCCAGCAGCCTTACAGGGAGAGCTGGAAACACCATATATTTT. This translates into CASSLTGRAGNTIYF.

The rearrangement joins TRBV3-1 (or the pseudogene TRBV3-2) to TRBJ1-1; TRBD1 is a possible D gene (6 bases). V shed 4 bases and J shed 5 bases, with 14 bases lying between them. The CDR3 runs 14 residues. CDR1 is LGHDT, CDR2 YNNKEL, per germline (reference sequence). The CDR3 region is CASSPGAGRTEAFF. In DNA form, the CDR3 reads TGTGCCAGCAGCCCAGGGGCTGGTAGGACTGAAGCTTTCTTT.

This chain joins TRBV6-5 and TRBJ2-1, with 7 bases aligning to TRBD1. The CDR3 consists of 13 residues. After removal of 0 bases from V and 7 bases from J, the junction contained 0 bases not matched to a gene. Germline CDR1 and CDR2: MNHEY and SVGAGI. CDR3 in DNA: TGTGCCAGCAGTTACTCGACAGGGAATGAGCAGTTCTTC. Translating it yields CASSYSTGNEQFF.

The chain recombines TRBV12-3 or TRBV12-4 with TRBJ2-7; no clear D gene. Trimming stripped 3 bases from V and 3 bases from J, with 9 bases between. CDR3 length: 13 residues. Here the CDR3 DNA reads TGTGCCAGCAGTTTTGCTACCATCTACGAGCAGTACTTC. Its translation is CASSFATIYEQYF.

V is TRBV19 and J is TRBJ2-1, with 7 nucleotides matching TRBD2. V dropped 5 bases and J dropped 4; count of bases not matched to a gene: 11. The CDR3 length is 16 residues. Per the germline V gene, CDR1 is LNHDA and CDR2 is SQIVND (reference sequence). CDR3 sequence reads: CASSAREGREYNEQFF. The CDR3 DNA is TGTGCCAGTAGTGCCCGAGAGGGGAGGGAATACAATGAGCAGTTCTTC.